Each of the 26 T cell receptor beta chains below was sequenced from the same sample in a study of T cell responses to AZD1222 COVID-19 vaccine (dated by TCRdb to 2020 to 2023). The time point tag for this specimen amounts to: about 28 days (+/-7) after the second vaccine dose. Sample treatment or condition, as interpreted from the label and publication: meningococcal conjugate vaccine given as trial control. Library preparation was by the immunoSEQ multiplex PCR assay. Here the immuneACCESS table is served through TCRdb, limited to in-frame sequences with V and J called. Missing clones are a known gap in these copies; in checked studies unresolved V genes cover under half, and the rest lacks a known reason. In this sample the table shows 140,000 or so clones, about 90% of which occur a single time. The ten top clones hold about 7.5% of the sample. Sequencing used peripheral blood, obtained 28 days after the second dose of the MenACWY control vaccine. The receptor source for this set is an adult who received the MenACWY meningococcal vaccine as a control.

The chain employs TRBV29-1 and TRBJ1-2; D perhaps matches TRBD1 (6 bases). CDR3 size: 12 residues. The V and J ends lost 4 bases and 4 bases respectively, with 10 bases between them. Germline V gene lookup returns CDR1 SQVTM and CDR2 ANQGSEA. CDR3 nucleotides: TGCAGCGTTGGGGACACAGGCTATGGCTACACCTTC. Encoded protein: CSVGDTGYGYTF.

CDR3 bases: TGTGCCAGCAGCCGCTGGGGGGCGGCCGGAAACACCATATATTTT. This codes for CASSRWGAAGNTIYF. The chain is built from TRBV6-5 and TRBJ1-3; the D gene is possibly TRBD1 (6 bases). CDR3 size: 15 residues. The V end lost 6 bases, the J end lost 4 bases, and 16 bases lay between the germline ends. Germline V gene data show CDR1 as MNHEY and CDR2 as SVGAGI.

This sequence joins TRBV2 and TRBJ1-1, with D possibly being TRBD1 (5 bases). The CDR3 consists of 18 residues. Per germline, CDR1 SNHLY and CDR2 FYNNEI. V was clipped by 2 bases and J by 3 bases, with 22 bases between them. CDR3 residues: CASSERSGQGVPYTEAFF. CDR3 nucleotide sequence: TGTGCCAGCAGTGAACGATCGGGCCAGGGAGTACCGTACACTGAAGCTTTCTTT.

The chain is built from TRBV6-5 and TRBJ1-5, with 8 positions matching TRBD1. The CDR3 runs to 15 residues. The germline gives CDR1 MNHEY, CDR2 SVGAGI. Trimming at V came to 6 bases and at J to 4 bases, leaving 8 bases not matched to a gene. CDR3 amino acids: CASSRTGRVNQPQHF. As DNA, the CDR3 is TGTGCCAGCAGCCGGACAGGGAGGGTGAATCAGCCCCAGCATTTT.

J is TRBJ1-3 and V is TRBV13; tentative D call: TRBD1 (6 bases). The germline V gene has CDR1 PRHDT and CDR2 FYEKMQ (reference sequence). The CDR3 has 14 amino acids. Trimming left V 6 bases short and J 3 bases short, with 12 bases between. The CDR3 coding sequence is TGTGCCAGCAGATCCACAGGGTTTGGAAACACCATATATTTT. The encoded protein is CASRSTGFGNTIYF. The whole variable domain, remainder taken from reference TRBV13 and TRBJ1-3, is AAGVIQSPRHLIKEKRETATLKCYPIPRHDTVYWYQQGPGQDPQFLISFYEKMQSDKGSIPDRFSAQQFSDYHSELNMSSLELGDSALYFCASRSTGFGNTIYFGEGSWLTVV.

J is TRBJ1-2 and V is TRBV2; 11 positions agree with TRBD1. CDR3 length: 13 residues. Per germline, CDR1 SNHLY and CDR2 FYNNEI. The CDR3 DNA reads TGTGCTGGACAGGGGGCCGGTAACTATGGCTACACCTTC. Protein sequence: CAGQGAGNYGYTF.

The V call is TRBV3-1 (or the pseudogene TRBV3-2), the J call TRBJ2-7, with 10 bases aligning to TRBD2. V gave up 4 bases and J gave up 2 bases; unmatched junction bases: 2. CDR1 and CDR2 from the germline V gene are LGHDT and YNNKEL (reference sequence). The CDR3 totals 14 residues. Here the CDR3 reads CASSRTSGTYEQYF. The CDR3 region has the DNA TGTGCCAGCAGCCGGACTAGCGGCACCTACGAGCAGTACTTC.

The count of this clone is one. J is TRBJ2-2 and V is TRBV11-2; unclear D gene. The V gene's germline CDR1 is SGHAT and CDR2 FQNNGV. This CDR3 comprises 14 residues. V lost 8 bases and J 3 bases, leaving 13 bases between the germline ends. The CDR3 DNA reads as TGTGCCAGCTCGTCAGGACCCCACACCGGGGAGCTGTTTTTT. It codes for CASSSGPHTGELFF.

Comment on this clone: Within the sample, other DNA sequences also encode this same CDR3. This chain connects TRBV11-3 to TRBJ2-1, with 11 bases that match TRBD1. J lost 7 bases, V lost 8 bases, and 7 bases had no gene match. CDR1 and CDR2 from the germline V gene are SGHNT and YENEEA. CDR3 length: 14 residues. CDR3 amino acids: CASGQGAGGNEQFF. The DNA for the CDR3 is TGTGCCAGCGGACAGGGGGCGGGTGGGAATGAGCAGTTCTTC.

The V and J genes are TRBV6-6 and TRBJ1-1; possible D gene TRBD1, 6 bases. Trimming removed 7 bases at V and 3 bases at J, with 15 bases between. Per germline, CDR1 MNHNY and CDR2 SVGAGI (reference sequence). The CDR3 loop spans 14 amino acids. CDR3 DNA sequence: TGTGCCAGCACCACAGGGAATGGTTACACTGAAGCTTTCTTT. Protein sequence: CASTTGNGYTEAFF.

In this sample, this clone turned up once. The CDR3 spells CATTVGEAQPQHF. CDR3 coding DNA: TGTGCCACTACCGTGGGGGAGGCTCAGCCCCAGCATTTT. The chain joins TRBV12-3 or TRBV12-4 to TRBJ1-5; D might be TRBD1 (5 bases). V was shortened by 10 bases and J by 6 bases, with 16 bases between the two germline ends. The CDR3 is 13 residues long.

The chain couples TRBV5-5 to TRBJ1-6; no reliable D call. In germline, CDR1 is SGHKS, CDR2 YYEKEE (reference sequence). This CDR3 is built from 13 residues. Trimming took off 1 base at V and 7 bases at J, with 6 bases between the two ends. In nucleotides, the CDR3 is TGTGCCAGCAGCTTGAAAGGGAATTCACCCCTCCACTTT. It specifies CASSLKGNSPLHF.

The chain combines TRBV28 with TRBJ2-3; 8 bases agree with TRBD2. The junction had 10 bases not matched to a gene; V was cut back by 6 bases and J by 5 bases. Germline-derived CDR1 and CDR2 are MDHEN and SYDVKM. The CDR3 extends over 15 amino acids. The CDR3: CASSLSSGSRDTQYF. CDR3 bases: TGTGCCAGCAGCCTAAGCAGCGGGAGTCGAGATACGCAGTATTTT.

This chain uses TRBV29-1 with TRBJ1-2; perhaps TRBD1 as D (5 bases). The germline V and J ends were trimmed by 3 bases and 6 bases, with 11 bases remaining between them. Per germline, CDR1 SQVTM and CDR2 ANQGSEA. This CDR3 has 12 residues. The CDR3, as DNA: TGCAGCGTTGATGGTCAGGGTCATGGCTACACCTTC. It translates to CSVDGQGHGYTF.

The gene calls are TRBV12-5 and TRBJ2-3, with 9 bases fitting TRBD1. V gave up 6 bases and J gave up 5 bases; unmatched junction bases: 9. Per the germline V gene, CDR1 is LGHNT and CDR2 is FRNRAP. This CDR3 contains 15 residues. CDR3 sequence reads: CASGKGQGLGDTQYF. The CDR3 bases are TGTGCTAGTGGCAAGGGACAGGGTCTGGGAGATACGCAGTATTTT.

The CDR3 region has the DNA TGTGCCAGCAGCCTGGGACCGTCCCCTAATCAGCCCCAGCATTTT. Protein: CASSLGPSPNQPQHF. The chain couples TRBV7-8 to TRBJ1-5, with D possibly being TRBD1 (5 bases). Germline CDR1 reads SGHVS; CDR2 reads FQNEAQ. This CDR3 spans 15 amino acids. Trimming shortened V by 5 bases and J by 4 bases, and 15 bases separated the two germline ends.

V and J are TRBV28 and TRBJ1-2, with 9 bases matching TRBD1. The CDR3 runs 15 residues. Trimming at V came to 5 bases and at J to 3 bases, leaving 7 bases not matched to a gene. CDR1 and CDR2 (germline): MDHEN, SYDVKM. CDR3 sequence (DNA): TGTGCCAGCAGTAAAGACAGGACAGGGGACTATGGCTACACCTTC. It codes for CASSKDRTGDYGYTF.

This chain links TRBV19 with TRBJ2-1; D uncertain. The V end was cut by 3 bases, the J end by 4 bases, with 16 bases between. The CDR3 runs 16 residues. The V gene's germline CDR1 is LNHDA and CDR2 SQIVND (reference sequence). CDR3 DNA: TGTGCCAGTAGTATGAGGCAGGCCGCCTCTTACAATGAGCAGTTCTTC. This gives the protein CASSMRQAASYNEQFF.

This chain connects TRBV15 to TRBJ2-1; TRBD2 aligns across 7 bases. Germline CDR1 reads LNHNV; CDR2 reads YYDKDF (reference sequence). The CDR3 is made up of 16 amino acids. V dropped 3 bases and J dropped 0; count of bases not matched to a gene: 5. CDR3 nucleotides: TGTGCCACCAGCAGGGAAAGCGGGGCCTCCTACAATGAGCAGTTCTTC. Amino acids: CATSRESGASYNEQFF.

The chain couples TRBV5-6 to TRBJ2-7, with a possible D match to TRBD1 (6 bases). CDR1 SGHDT and CDR2 YYEEEE come from the germline V gene. Trimming stripped 3 bases from V and 6 bases from J, with 13 bases between. The CDR3 runs to 13 residues. The CDR3 nucleotides read TGTGCCAGCAGCTATACAGGGCGCCCCGAGCAGTACTTC. This codes for CASSYTGRPEQYF.

The sample holds one count of this clone. The chain has TRBV3-1 (or the pseudogene TRBV3-2) and TRBJ1-5; 9 nucleotides line up with TRBD1. CDR1 and CDR2 (germline): LGHDT, YNNKEL (reference sequence). The CDR3 runs to 17 residues. Unmatched junction bases numbered 8, after V lost 1 base and J lost 4 bases. The CDR3 DNA reads as TGTGCCAGCAGCCAAGGGACAGGGGCCGGCCTTAATCAGCCCCAGCATTTT. This gives the protein CASSQGTGAGLNQPQHF.

Details on this clone: This specimen includes other DNA sequences encoding the same CDR3. In DNA form, the CDR3 reads TGTGCCAGCAGTGATGTAGGGTTCTACGAGCAGTACTTC. It encodes CASSDVGFYEQYF. The chain links TRBV25-1 to TRBJ2-7; D ambiguous. The V and J ends lost 3 bases and 3 bases respectively, with 9 bases between them. The CDR3 length is 13 residues. Germline-derived CDR1 and CDR2 are MGHDK and SYGVNS.

The chain is built from TRBV29-1 and TRBJ1-2; TRBD1 might be the D (5 bases). CDR1 is SQVTM and CDR2 is ANQGSEA in the germline V gene. The V gene lost 1 base and the J gene lost 7 bases, with 10 bases spanning the gap. The CDR3 has 12 amino acids. CDR3 in DNA: TGCAGCGTTGAAGGGGGCTATCGTGGCTACACCTTC. Amino acid sequence: CSVEGGYRGYTF.

This clone was counted a single time. V gene TRBV30 combines with J gene TRBJ1-3; D ambiguous. Germline loops: CDR1 GTSNPN, CDR2 SVGIG (reference sequence). The CDR3 is 15 residues long. With 2 bases removed from V and 0 bases from J, the gap between germline ends came to 11 bases. The CDR3 loop is CAWSKTVASGNTIYF. DNA for the CDR3: TGTGCCTGGAGTAAGACCGTCGCCTCTGGAAACACCATATATTTT. The full variable domain, with the rest looked up from reference TRBV30 and TRBJ1-3, is SQTIHQWPATLVQPVGSPLSLECTVEGTSNPNLYWYRQAAGRGLQLLFYSVGIGQISSEVPQNLSASRPQDRQFILSSKKLLLSDSGFYLCAWSKTVASGNTIYFGEGSWLTVV.

The V and J genes are TRBV6-5 and TRBJ1-6, with D maybe TRBD1 (5 bases). Trimming took off 0 bases at V and 5 bases at J, with 11 bases between the two ends. CDR3 length: 16 residues. Germline lookup yields CDR1 MNHEY and CDR2 SVGAGI. CDR3 nucleotide sequence: TGTGCCAGCAGTTACTCGTTACAGGCGAATAATTCACCCCTCCACTTT. Translated: CASSYSLQANNSPLHF.

The chain is built from TRBV2 and TRBJ1-5; TRBD1 matches 7 bases. CDR3 length: 13 amino acids. Germline lookup yields CDR1 SNHLY and CDR2 FYNNEI. The V segment lost 4 bases and the J segment 7 bases; nucleotides outside the gene matches: 4. The CDR3 bases are TGTGCCAGCAGTGGCGGACAGGACCAGCCCCAGCATTTT. It yields the protein CASSGGQDQPQHF.